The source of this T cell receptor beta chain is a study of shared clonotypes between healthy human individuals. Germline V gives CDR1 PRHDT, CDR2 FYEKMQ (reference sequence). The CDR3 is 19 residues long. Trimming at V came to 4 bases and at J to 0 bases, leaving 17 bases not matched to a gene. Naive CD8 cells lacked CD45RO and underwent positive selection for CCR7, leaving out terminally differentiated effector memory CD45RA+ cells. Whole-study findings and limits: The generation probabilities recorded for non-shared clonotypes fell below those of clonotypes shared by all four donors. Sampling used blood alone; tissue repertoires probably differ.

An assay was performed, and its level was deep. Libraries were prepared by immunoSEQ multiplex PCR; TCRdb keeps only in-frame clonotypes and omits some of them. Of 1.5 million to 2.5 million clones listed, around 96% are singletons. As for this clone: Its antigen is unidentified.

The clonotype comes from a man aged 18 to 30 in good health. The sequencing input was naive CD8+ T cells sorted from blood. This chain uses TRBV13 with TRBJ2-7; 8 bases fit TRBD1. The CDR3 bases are TGTGCCAGCAGCTCAACACCCGGGACAGGCGATACTATCTCCTACGAGCAGTACTTC. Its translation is CASSSTPGTGDTISYEQYF.